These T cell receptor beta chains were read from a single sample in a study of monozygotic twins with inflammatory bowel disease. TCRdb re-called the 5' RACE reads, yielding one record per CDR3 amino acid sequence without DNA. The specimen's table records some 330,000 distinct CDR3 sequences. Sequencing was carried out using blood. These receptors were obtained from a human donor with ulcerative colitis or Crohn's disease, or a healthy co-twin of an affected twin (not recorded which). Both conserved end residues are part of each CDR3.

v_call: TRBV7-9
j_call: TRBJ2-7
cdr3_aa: CASSLRDRGIYEQYF

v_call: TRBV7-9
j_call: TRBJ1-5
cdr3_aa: CASSLAAGPNQPQHF

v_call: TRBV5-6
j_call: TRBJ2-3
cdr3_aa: CASSWRDTQYF

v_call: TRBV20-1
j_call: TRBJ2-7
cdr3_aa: CSANRITGREQYF

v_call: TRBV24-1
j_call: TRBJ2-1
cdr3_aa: CATRDRGHNEQFF

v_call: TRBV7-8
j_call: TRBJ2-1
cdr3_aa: CASSLGNLGEQFF

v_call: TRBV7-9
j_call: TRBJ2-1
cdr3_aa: CASSFRVNEQFF

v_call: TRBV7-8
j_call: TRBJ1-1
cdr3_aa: CASSLGGVSRAEAFF

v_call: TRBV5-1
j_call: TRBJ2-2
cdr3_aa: CASSLALAGAGTGELFF

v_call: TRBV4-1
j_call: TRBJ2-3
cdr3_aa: CASSQISSTDTQYF

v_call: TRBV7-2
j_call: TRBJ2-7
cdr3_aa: CASSLSWETSGLLKQYF

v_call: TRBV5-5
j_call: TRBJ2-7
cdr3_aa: CASSLEGQSSYEQYF

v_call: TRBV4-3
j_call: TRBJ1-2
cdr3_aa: CASSRSLGDGYTF

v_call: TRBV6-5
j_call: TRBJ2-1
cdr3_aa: CASSYRAGVPTEQFF

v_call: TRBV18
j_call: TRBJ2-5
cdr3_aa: CASSPPLGGETQYF

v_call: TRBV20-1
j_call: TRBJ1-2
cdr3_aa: CSARVGKTNYGYTF

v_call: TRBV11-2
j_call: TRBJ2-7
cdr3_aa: CASSMEGAPIFYEQYF

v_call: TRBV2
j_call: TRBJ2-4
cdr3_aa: CATREDRGSGNIQYF

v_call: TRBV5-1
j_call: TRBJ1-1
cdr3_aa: CASNGGWGTEAFF

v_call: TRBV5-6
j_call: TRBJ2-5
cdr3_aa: CASSLTVYQETQYF

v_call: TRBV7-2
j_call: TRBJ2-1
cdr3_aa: CASSLVSGTGWGNEQFF

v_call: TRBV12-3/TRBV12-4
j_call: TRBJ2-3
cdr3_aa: CASSLALTETYTYTQYF

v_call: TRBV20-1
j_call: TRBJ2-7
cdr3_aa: CSAFGGGGLYEQYF

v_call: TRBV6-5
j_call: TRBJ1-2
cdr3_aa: CASSYNTDGHFGYTF

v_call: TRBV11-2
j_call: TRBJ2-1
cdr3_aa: CASTSLVVSYNEQFF

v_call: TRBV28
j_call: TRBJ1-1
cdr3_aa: CASSSTGSGLTEAFF

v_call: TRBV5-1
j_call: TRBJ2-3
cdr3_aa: CASRPARDTQYF

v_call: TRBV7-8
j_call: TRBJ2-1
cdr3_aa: CASSLGLKAYNEQFF

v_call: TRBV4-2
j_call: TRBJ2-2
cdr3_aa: CASSQDRNTGELFF

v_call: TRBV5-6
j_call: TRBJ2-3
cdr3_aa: CASSLESSYTQYF

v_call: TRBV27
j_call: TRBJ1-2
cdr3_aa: CASSLRDSYGYTF

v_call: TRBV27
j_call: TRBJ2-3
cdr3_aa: CASSLIGGAGTDTQYF

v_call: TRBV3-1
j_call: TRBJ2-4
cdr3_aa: CASSPGLAGVGNIQYF

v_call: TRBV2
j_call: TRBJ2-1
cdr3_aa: CASSPRVGEQFF

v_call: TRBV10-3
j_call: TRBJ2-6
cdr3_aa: CAISEGRGGRTGANVLTF

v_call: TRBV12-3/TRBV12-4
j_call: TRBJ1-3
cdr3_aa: CASSFSPLQGAGNTIYF

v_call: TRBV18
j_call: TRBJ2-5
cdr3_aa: CASSPTGERETQYF